This is a list of T cell receptor beta chains from one sample in a study of cytomegalovirus exposure and HLA in healthy donors. Assay used: immunoSEQ multiplex PCR; TCRdb lists only in-frame clones, some missing. The sample records more than 85,000 clones, 60% to 85% being singletons. What was sequenced was PBMCs. All receptors derive from a male donor in good health and CMV-seronegative. CDR3s include the opening cysteine and the closing phenylalanine or tryptophan. Fields, in order: J gene, D gene, clone size, V gene, CDR3 protein, CDR3 DNA. D genes are given only for firm matches. Expanded clones are given a class, and other clones once, few, many or no size at all.

J gene: TRBJ2-7
D gene: -
clone size: -
V gene: TRBV7-2
CDR3 protein: CASTPSEGPYEQYF
CDR3 DNA: TGTGCCAGCACCCCTAGTGAGGGCCCGTACGAGCAGTACTTC

J gene: TRBJ1-6
D gene: -
clone size: -
V gene: TRBV27
CDR3 protein: CASSLWGVPPLHF
CDR3 DNA: TGTGCCAGCAGTTTATGGGGGGTGCCACCCCTCCACTTT

J gene: TRBJ2-1
D gene: -
clone size: -
V gene: TRBV5-1
CDR3 protein: CASREDLTSIEQFF
CDR3 DNA: TGCGCCAGCAGAGAAGACTTAACATCCATTGAGCAGTTCTTC

J gene: TRBJ1-4
D gene: TRBD1
clone size: few
V gene: TRBV4-1
CDR3 protein: CASSPYGTGSEKLFF
CDR3 DNA: TGCGCCAGCAGCCCATACGGGACAGGGAGTGAAAAACTGTTTTTT

J gene: TRBJ2-6
D gene: -
clone size: -
V gene: TRBV2
CDR3 protein: CASFRSGANVLTF
CDR3 DNA: TGTGCCAGCTTCCGGTCTGGGGCCAACGTCCTGACTTTC

J gene: TRBJ2-7
D gene: TRBD2
clone size: -
V gene: TRBV4-3
CDR3 protein: CASSQEGTSGYEQYF
CDR3 DNA: TGCGCCAGCAGCCAAGAAGGGACTAGCGGTTACGAGCAGTACTTC

J gene: TRBJ1-4
D gene: -
clone size: few
V gene: TRBV4-1
CDR3 protein: CASSRTNQGVEKLFF
CDR3 DNA: TGCGCCAGCAGCCGAACGAATCAAGGGGTCGAAAAACTGTTTTTT

J gene: TRBJ2-1
D gene: -
clone size: few
V gene: TRBV7-9
CDR3 protein: CASGSYNEQFF
CDR3 DNA: TGTGCCAGCGGTAGTTACAATGAGCAGTTCTTC

J gene: TRBJ1-4
D gene: -
clone size: once
V gene: TRBV15
CDR3 protein: CATSRDSRRAFF
CDR3 DNA: TGTGCCACCAGCAGAGATAGTAGGAGGGCGTTTTTT

J gene: TRBJ1-5
D gene: -
clone size: -
V gene: TRBV7-9
CDR3 protein: CASSLDWGVWPQHF
CDR3 DNA: TGTGCCAGCAGCCTGGATTGGGGGGTGTGGCCCCAGCATTTT

J gene: TRBJ2-3
D gene: TRBD2
clone size: -
V gene: TRBV7-7
CDR3 protein: CASSTGLAADTQYF
CDR3 DNA: TGTGCTAGCAGCACGGGACTAGCGGCAGATACGCAGTATTTT

J gene: TRBJ2-7
D gene: TRBD1
clone size: -
V gene: TRBV19
CDR3 protein: CATHGQGAGEQYF
CDR3 DNA: TGTGCCACCCATGGACAGGGGGCAGGGGAGCAGTACTTC

J gene: TRBJ1-1
D gene: -
clone size: -
V gene: TRBV10-1
CDR3 protein: CASSWNEDTEAFF
CDR3 DNA: TGCGCCAGCAGTTGGAATGAGGACACTGAAGCTTTCTTT

J gene: TRBJ2-7
D gene: -
clone size: -
V gene: TRBV28
CDR3 protein: CASRSLSYEQYF
CDR3 DNA: TGTGCCAGCAGATCCCTTTCCTACGAGCAGTACTTC

J gene: TRBJ2-5
D gene: TRBD1
clone size: -
V gene: TRBV5-5
CDR3 protein: CASSPNGQGGETQYF
CDR3 DNA: TGTGCCAGCAGCCCTAACGGACAGGGCGGAGAGACCCAGTACTTC

J gene: TRBJ1-1
D gene: TRBD1
clone size: -
V gene: TRBV9
CDR3 protein: CASSAGTARGNTEAFF
CDR3 DNA: TGTGCCAGCAGCGCCGGGACAGCGAGAGGTAACACTGAAGCTTTCTTT

J gene: TRBJ2-6
D gene: TRBD1
clone size: -
V gene: TRBV7-9
CDR3 protein: CSSSLQGQLNSGANVLTF
CDR3 DNA: TGTTCCAGCAGCCTACAGGGACAGTTGAACTCTGGGGCCAACGTCCTGACTTTC

J gene: TRBJ2-3
D gene: TRBD2
clone size: -
V gene: TRBV10-3
CDR3 protein: CAISSSGSTDTQYF
CDR3 DNA: TGTGCCATCAGTTCTAGCGGTAGCACAGATACGCAGTATTTT

J gene: TRBJ2-1
D gene: -
clone size: -
V gene: TRBV9
CDR3 protein: CASSLGGGTYNEQFF
CDR3 DNA: TGTGCCAGCAGCTTAGGGGGGGGAACCTACAATGAGCAGTTCTTC

J gene: TRBJ2-5
D gene: -
clone size: -
V gene: TRBV7-8
CDR3 protein: CASSLMEARGTQYF
CDR3 DNA: TGTGCCAGCAGCTTAATGGAGGCCCGGGGGACCCAGTACTTC

J gene: TRBJ2-2
D gene: TRBD2
clone size: -
V gene: TRBV7-9
CDR3 protein: CASSQLPGLAGVRTGELFF
CDR3 DNA: TGTGCCAGCAGCCAACTTCCGGGACTAGCGGGAGTGAGGACCGGGGAGCTGTTTTTT

J gene: TRBJ1-6
D gene: -
clone size: -
V gene: TRBV6-6
CDR3 protein: CASGRLSPLHF
CDR3 DNA: TGTGCCAGCGGCCGTCTGTCACCCCTCCACTTT

J gene: TRBJ2-3
D gene: TRBD2
clone size: -
V gene: TRBV7-9
CDR3 protein: CASSFPVAGGSTDTQYF
CDR3 DNA: TGTGCCAGCAGCTTCCCGGTAGCGGGAGGAAGCACAGATACGCAGTATTTT

J gene: TRBJ2-7
D gene: -
clone size: -
V gene: TRBV11-2
CDR3 protein: CASRDSRSYEQYF
CDR3 DNA: TGTGCCAGCAGAGACAGTCGGTCCTACGAGCAGTACTTC

J gene: TRBJ2-3
D gene: -
clone size: -
V gene: TRBV19
CDR3 protein: CASRFSGTDTQYF
CDR3 DNA: TGTGCCAGTAGGTTCAGCGGGACAGATACGCAGTATTTT

J gene: TRBJ1-4
D gene: -
clone size: -
V gene: TRBV27
CDR3 protein: CASTPDRAGAEKLFF
CDR3 DNA: TGTGCCAGCACCCCGGACCGAGCGGGAGCCGAAAAACTGTTTTTT

J gene: TRBJ1-1
D gene: -
clone size: -
V gene: TRBV5-8
CDR3 protein: CASSFYRTTANTEAFF
CDR3 DNA: TGTGCCAGCAGCTTCTACAGGACCACGGCCAACACTGAAGCTTTCTTT

J gene: TRBJ1-1
D gene: TRBD1
clone size: -
V gene: TRBV7-9
CDR3 protein: CSVQGVNAFF
CDR3 DNA: TGTTCCGTCCAGGGGGTAAACGCTTTCTTT

J gene: TRBJ1-2
D gene: -
clone size: -
V gene: TRBV5-6
CDR3 protein: CASSFGMRGQVERGYTF
CDR3 DNA: TGTGCCAGCAGCTTCGGAATGAGAGGGCAAGTGGAGCGTGGCTACACCTTC